The following is a TCR beta chain sequence with its context. The germline V and J ends were trimmed by 1 base and 3 bases, with 10 bases remaining between them. The CDR3 extends over 14 amino acids. Germline loops: CDR1 SGHNT, CDR2 YENEEA. The sample is drawn from a study of T-cell memory formation after mild COVID-19. One entry per CDR3 protein, called by TCRdb with MiXCR from the 5' RACE reads. The profile shows around 400,000 distinct CDR3 sequences, more than 20% of them singletons. The clonotype originates from an adult woman who had mild COVID-19 (a few samples of this study predate the infection). Cell type and time point are not known. The rearrangement links TRBV11-3 to TRBJ2-7; no clear D gene. Sequenced input: PBMCs or a T cell subset sorted from them (not recorded which). The CDR3 nucleotides are TGTGCCAGCAGCTTAGGGAATGGAAACTACGAGCAGTACTTC. Translated: CASSLGNGNYEQYF.